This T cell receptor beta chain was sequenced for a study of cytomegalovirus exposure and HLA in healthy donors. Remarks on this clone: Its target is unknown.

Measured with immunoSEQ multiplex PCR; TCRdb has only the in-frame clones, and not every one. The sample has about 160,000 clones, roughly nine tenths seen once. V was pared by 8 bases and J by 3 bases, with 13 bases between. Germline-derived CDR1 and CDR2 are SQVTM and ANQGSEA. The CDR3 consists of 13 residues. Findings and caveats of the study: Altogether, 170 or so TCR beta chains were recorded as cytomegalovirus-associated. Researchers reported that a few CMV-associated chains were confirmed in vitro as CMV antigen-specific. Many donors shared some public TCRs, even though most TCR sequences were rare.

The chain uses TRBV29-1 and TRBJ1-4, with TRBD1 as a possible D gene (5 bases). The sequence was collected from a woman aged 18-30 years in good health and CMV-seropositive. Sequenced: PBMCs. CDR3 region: CSSQGNPNEKLFF. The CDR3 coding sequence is TGCAGCTCCCAGGGTAATCCTAATGAAAAACTGTTTTTT.